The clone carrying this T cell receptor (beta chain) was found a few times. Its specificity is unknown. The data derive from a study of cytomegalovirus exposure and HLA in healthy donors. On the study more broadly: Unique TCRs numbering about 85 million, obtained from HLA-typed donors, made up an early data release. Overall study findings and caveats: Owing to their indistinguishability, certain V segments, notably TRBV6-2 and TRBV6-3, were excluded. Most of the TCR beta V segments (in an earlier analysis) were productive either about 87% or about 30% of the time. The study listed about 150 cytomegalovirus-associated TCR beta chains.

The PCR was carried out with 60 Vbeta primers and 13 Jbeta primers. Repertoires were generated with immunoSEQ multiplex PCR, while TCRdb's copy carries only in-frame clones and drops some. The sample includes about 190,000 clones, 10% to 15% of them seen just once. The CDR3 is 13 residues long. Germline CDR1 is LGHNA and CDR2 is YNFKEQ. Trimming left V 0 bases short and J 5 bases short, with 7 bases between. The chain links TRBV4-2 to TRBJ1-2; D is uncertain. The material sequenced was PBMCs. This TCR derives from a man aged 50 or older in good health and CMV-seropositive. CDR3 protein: CASSQEAQYGYTF. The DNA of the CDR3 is TGTGCCAGCAGCCAAGAGGCACAGTATGGCTACACCTTC.